What follows is one TCR beta chain and its context. The antigen is not known. An end of the junction differs from the germline gene, which may be a read error. Prepared libraries of TCR beta cDNA carried unique molecular identifiers. Once roughly 1 to 10 million T cells were used, about 490,000 cDNA molecules resulted. TCRdb redid the calling of the PCR reads with MiXCR, one entry per CDR3 protein. The sample yields fewer than 900,000 distinct CDR3 sequences, about 43% seen once. The germline V gene has CDR1 LNHNV and CDR2 YYDKDF (reference sequence). The CDR3 totals 14 residues. The entry originates in a study of post-analysis software for immune sequencing data. Study-level findings and limits: Patients with multiple sclerosis recorded significantly lower normalized Chao1 diversity than controls, the study found. Five or six TRBV segments, TRBV5-6, TRBV5-1 and TRBV20-1 among them, were found more frequent in patients than controls. Samples from a shared batch, those prepared together, strongly co-clustered by F measure.

The chain links TRBV15 to TRBJ1-2; D ambiguous. The source is a girl aged 5-17 years with multiple sclerosis. Material: blood. The chain's CDR3 is CAASAVALGYGYTF. The DNA for the CDR3 is TGTGCCGCCAGCGCTGTCGCATTGGGCTATGGCTACACCTTC. Complete variable domain (other parts from reference TRBV15 and TRBJ1-2): DAMVIQNPRYQVTQFGKPVTLSCSQTLNHNVMYWYQQKSSQAPKLLFHYYDKDFNNEADTPDNFQSRRPNTSFCFLDIRSPGLGDTAMYLCAASAVALGYGYTFGSGTRLTVV.